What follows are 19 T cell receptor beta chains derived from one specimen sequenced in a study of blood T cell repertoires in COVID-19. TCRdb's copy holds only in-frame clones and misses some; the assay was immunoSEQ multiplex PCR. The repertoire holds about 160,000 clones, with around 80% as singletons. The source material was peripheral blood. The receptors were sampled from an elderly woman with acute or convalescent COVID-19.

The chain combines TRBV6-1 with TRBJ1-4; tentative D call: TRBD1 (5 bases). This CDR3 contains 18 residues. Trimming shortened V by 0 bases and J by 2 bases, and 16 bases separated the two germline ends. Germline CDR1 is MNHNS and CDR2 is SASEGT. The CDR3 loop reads CASSEAREGLVTNEKLFF. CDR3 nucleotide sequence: TGTGCCAGCAGTGAAGCCAGGGAGGGATTGGTTACTAATGAAAAACTGTTTTTT.

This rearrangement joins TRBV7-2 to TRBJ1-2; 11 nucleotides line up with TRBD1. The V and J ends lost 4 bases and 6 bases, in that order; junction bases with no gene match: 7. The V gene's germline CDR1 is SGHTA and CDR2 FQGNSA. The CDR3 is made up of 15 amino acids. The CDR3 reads CASSSPGTGGDGYTF. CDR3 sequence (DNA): TGTGCCAGCAGCTCACCAGGGACAGGGGGAGATGGCTACACCTTC.

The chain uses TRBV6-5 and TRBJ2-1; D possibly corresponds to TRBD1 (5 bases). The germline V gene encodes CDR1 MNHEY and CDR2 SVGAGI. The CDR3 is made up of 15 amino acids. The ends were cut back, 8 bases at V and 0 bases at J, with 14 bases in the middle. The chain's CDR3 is CASGLGDPSYNEQFF. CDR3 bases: TGTGCCAGCGGGCTAGGGGATCCCTCCTACAATGAGCAGTTCTTC.

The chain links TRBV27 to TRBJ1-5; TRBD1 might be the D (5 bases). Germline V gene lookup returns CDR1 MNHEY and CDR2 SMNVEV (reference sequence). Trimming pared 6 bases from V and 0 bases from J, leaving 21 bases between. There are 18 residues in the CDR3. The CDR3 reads CASSIRSLRVRSNQPQHF. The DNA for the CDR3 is TGTGCCAGCAGCATACGTTCCCTCAGGGTCCGTAGCAATCAGCCCCAGCATTTT.

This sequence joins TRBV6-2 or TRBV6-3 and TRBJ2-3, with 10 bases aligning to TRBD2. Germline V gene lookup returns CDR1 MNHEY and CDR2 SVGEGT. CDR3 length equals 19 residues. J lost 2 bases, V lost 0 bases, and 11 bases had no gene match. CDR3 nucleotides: TGTGCCAGCAGTTACTCTATTTCGAAGCGGGGGGGCCACACAGATACGCAGTATTTT. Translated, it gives CASSYSISKRGGHTDTQYF.

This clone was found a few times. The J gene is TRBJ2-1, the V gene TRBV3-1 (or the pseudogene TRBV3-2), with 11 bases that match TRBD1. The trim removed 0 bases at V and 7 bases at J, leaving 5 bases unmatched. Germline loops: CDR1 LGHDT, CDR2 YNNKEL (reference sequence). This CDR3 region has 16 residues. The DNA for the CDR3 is TGTGCCAGCAGCCAAGAAGGGACAGGGGGTGAAAATGAGCAGTTCTTC. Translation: CASSQEGTGGENEQFF.

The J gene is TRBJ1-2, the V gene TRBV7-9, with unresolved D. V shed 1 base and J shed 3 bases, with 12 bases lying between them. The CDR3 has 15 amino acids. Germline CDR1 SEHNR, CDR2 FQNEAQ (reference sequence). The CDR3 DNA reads TGTGCCAGCAGCTTAGTGGTTCAGGTCGACTATGGCTACACCTTC. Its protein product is CASSLVVQVDYGYTF.

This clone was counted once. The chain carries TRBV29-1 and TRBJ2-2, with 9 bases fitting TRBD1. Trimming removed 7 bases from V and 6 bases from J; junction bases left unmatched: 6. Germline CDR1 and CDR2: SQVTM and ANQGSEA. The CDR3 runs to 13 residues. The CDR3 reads CSGGTGTSGELFF. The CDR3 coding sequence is TGCAGCGGGGGGACAGGGACATCCGGGGAGCTGTTTTTT.

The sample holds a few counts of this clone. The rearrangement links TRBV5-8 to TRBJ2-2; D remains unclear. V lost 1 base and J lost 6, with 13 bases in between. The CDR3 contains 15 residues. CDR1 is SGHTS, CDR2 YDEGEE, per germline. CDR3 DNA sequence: TGTGCCAGCAGCTTGAATTGGCCGTTCTCCGGGGAGCTGTTTTTT. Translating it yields CASSLNWPFSGELFF.

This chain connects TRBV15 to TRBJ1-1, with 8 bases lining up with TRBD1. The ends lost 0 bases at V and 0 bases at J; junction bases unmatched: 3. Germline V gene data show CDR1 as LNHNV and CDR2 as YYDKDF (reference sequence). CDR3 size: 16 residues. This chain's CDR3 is CATSRERTGLNTEAFF. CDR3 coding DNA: TGTGCCACCAGCAGAGAACGGACAGGGCTGAACACTGAAGCTTTCTTT. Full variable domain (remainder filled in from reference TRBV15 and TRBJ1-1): DAMVIQNPRYQVTQFGKPVTLSCSQTLNHNVMYWYQQKSSQAPKLLFHYYDKDFNNEADTPDNFQSRRPNTSFCFLDIRSPGLGDTAMYLCATSRERTGLNTEAFFGQGTRLTVV.

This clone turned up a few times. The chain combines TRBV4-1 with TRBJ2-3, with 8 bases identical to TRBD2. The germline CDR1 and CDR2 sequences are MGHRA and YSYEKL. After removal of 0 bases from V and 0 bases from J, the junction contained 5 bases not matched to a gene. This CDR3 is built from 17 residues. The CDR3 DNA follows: TGCGCCAGCAGCCAAGATCTGGGCGGGGGGAGCACAGATACGCAGTATTTT. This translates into CASSQDLGGGSTDTQYF.

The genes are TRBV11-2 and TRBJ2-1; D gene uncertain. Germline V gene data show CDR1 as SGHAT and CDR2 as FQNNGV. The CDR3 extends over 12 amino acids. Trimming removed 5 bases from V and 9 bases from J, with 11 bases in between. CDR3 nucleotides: TGTGCCAGCAGCCACCTAAATGCTGAGCAGTTCTTC. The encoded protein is CASSHLNAEQFF.

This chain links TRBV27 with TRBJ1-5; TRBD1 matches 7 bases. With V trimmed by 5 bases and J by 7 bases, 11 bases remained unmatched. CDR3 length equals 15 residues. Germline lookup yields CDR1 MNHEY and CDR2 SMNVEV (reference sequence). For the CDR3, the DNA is TGTGCCAGCAGTGAGAGGACAGGTATGGGGCAGCCCCAGCATTTT. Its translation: CASSERTGMGQPQHF.

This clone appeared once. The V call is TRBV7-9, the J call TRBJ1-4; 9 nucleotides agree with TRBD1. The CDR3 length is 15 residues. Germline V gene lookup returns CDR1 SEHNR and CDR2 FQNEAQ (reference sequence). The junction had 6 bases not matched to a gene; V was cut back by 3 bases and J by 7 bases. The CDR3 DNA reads TGTGCCAGCAGCTTCCCGACAGGGGGAGGTGAAAAACTGTTTTTT. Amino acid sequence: CASSFPTGGGEKLFF.

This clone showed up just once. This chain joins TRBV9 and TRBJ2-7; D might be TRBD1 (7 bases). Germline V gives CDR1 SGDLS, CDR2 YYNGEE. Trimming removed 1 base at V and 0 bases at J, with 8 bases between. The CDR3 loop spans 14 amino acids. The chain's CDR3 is CASSVQGGSYEQYF. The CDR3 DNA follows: TGTGCCAGCAGCGTACAGGGGGGCTCCTACGAGCAGTACTTC.

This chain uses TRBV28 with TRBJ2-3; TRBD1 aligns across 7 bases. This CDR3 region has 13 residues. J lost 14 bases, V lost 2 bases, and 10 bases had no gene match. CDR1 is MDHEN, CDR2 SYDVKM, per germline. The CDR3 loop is CASSLIRQGFTYF. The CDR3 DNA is TGTGCCAGCAGTTTAATTCGACAGGGCTTTACGTATTTT.

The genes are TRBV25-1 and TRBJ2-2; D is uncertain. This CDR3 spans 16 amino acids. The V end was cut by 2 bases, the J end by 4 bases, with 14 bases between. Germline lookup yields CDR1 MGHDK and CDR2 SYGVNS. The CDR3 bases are TGTGCCAGCAGTGAAAGCCTTGAGGCCGTCACCGGGGAGCTGTTTTTT. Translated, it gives CASSESLEAVTGELFF. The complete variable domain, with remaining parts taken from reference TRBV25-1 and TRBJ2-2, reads EADIYQTPRYLVIGTGKKITLECSQTMGHDKMYWYQQDPGMELHLIHYSYGVNSTEKGDLSSESTVSRIRTEHFPLTLESARPSHTSQYLCASSESLEAVTGELFFGEGSRLTVL.

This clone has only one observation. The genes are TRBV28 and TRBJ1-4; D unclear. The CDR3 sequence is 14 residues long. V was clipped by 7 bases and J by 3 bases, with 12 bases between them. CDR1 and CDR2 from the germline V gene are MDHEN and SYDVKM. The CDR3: CASIPQVPNEKLFF. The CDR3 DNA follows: TGTGCCAGCATCCCCCAGGTGCCTAATGAAAAACTGTTTTTT. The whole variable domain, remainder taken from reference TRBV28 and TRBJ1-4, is DVKVTQSSRYLVKRTGEKVFLECVQDMDHENMFWYRQDPGLGLRLIYFSYDVKMKEKGDIPEGYSVSREKKERFSLILESASTNQTSMYLCASIPQVPNEKLFFGSGTQLSVL.

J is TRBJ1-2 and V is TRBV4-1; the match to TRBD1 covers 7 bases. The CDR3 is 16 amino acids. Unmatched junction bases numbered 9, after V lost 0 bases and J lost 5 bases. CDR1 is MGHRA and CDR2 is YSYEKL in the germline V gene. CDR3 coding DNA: TGCGCCAGCAGCCAAGAGACAACCAGGGGGATATATGGCTACACCTTC. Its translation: CASSQETTRGIYGYTF.